The present T cell receptor (beta chain) was sequenced within a study of cytomegalovirus exposure and HLA in healthy donors. At the level of the study: The roughly 700 first-cohort repertoires and the 110 or so validation repertoires shared the same platform, a later analysis reported.

Study findings and constraints: The classifier reportedly diagnosed cytomegalovirus status with high specificity and sensitivity. The listing of roughly 160 TCR beta chains classed them as cytomegalovirus-associated.

The donors were members of the approximately 120-subject validation cohort (separate from the approximately 670-subject first cohort). To note about this clone: What it binds is not known.

CDR1 LGHNT and CDR2 FRNRAP come from the germline V gene. CDR3 length: 12 amino acids. Trimming stripped 6 bases from V and 5 bases from J, with 10 bases between. Data came from immunoSEQ multiplex PCR; TCRdb stores just in-frame clones and leaves some out. The sample contains tens of thousands of clones, roughly 89% of which appear only once. The chain recombines TRBV12-5 with TRBJ2-5; D gene unclear. Specimen: PBMCs. The clonotype originates from a woman aged 18 to 35 in good health and CMV-seropositive. DNA of the CDR3: TGTGCTAGTGGGCAGCGCTGGGAGACCCAGTACTTC. This sequence encodes CASGQRWETQYF. The whole variable domain, filled in from reference TRBV12-5 and TRBJ2-5, reads DARVTQTPRHKVTEMGQEVTMRCQPILGHNTVFWYRQTMMQGLELLAYFRNRAPLDDSGMPKDRFSAEMPDATLATLKIQPSEPRDSAVYFCASGQRWETQYFGPGTRLLVL.